These 5 T cell receptor beta chains were sequenced from one sample in a study of cytomegalovirus exposure and HLA in healthy donors. The PCR had 60 Vbeta and 13 Jbeta primers. Sequencing was performed with immunoSEQ multiplex PCR; in TCRdb, only in-frame clones are kept and a portion is missing. Of 100,000 to 150,000 clones in the sample, roughly 10% were seen once. The material sequenced was PBMCs. The receptors shown here come from a woman under 30 in good health and CMV-seropositive.

Only a few counts were recorded for this clone. This chain links TRBV6-5 with TRBJ2-1, with 10 bases identical to TRBD1. The CDR3 sequence is 13 residues long. Germline CDR1 reads MNHEY; CDR2 reads SVGAGI. V dropped 5 bases and J dropped 12; count of bases not matched to a gene: 7. The CDR3 sequence is CASSPSWTGGQFF. For the CDR3, the DNA is TGTGCCAGCAGTCCTTCGTGGACAGGGGGGCAGTTCTTC.

This rearrangement joins TRBV4-1 to TRBJ2-2; TRBD2 agrees at 15 bases. Germline CDR1 and CDR2: MGHRA and YSYEKL. The CDR3 is 16 residues long. Losses at the gene ends were 5 bases for V and 5 bases for J; bases not matched to a gene: 3. CDR3 bases: TGCGCCAGCAGCTCCGGACTAGCGGGAGGGACCGGGGAGCTGTTTTTT. It translates to CASSSGLAGGTGELFF.

This clone was counted between two and nine times. The gene calls are TRBV6-1 and TRBJ2-7; D remains unclear. Germline lookup yields CDR1 MNHNS and CDR2 SASEGT. This CDR3 has 12 amino acids. V was pared by 4 bases and J by 1 base, with 5 bases between. CDR3 coding DNA: TGTGCCAGCAGTGCCAGTTCCTACGAGCAGTACTTC. Translated, it gives CASSASSYEQYF.

The chain carries TRBV28 and TRBJ2-1; 11 positions match TRBD1. V gave up 6 bases and J gave up 7 bases; unmatched junction bases: 8. The CDR3 has 15 amino acids. CDR1 is MDHEN and CDR2 is SYDVKM in the germline V gene. The CDR3 nucleotides are TGTGCCAGCAGGCTCCGGGACAGGGGGTTGAATGAGCAGTTCTTC. Its protein product is CASRLRDRGLNEQFF.

This chain links TRBV9 with TRBJ2-2; 10 nucleotides line up with TRBD2. Trimming cost V 3 bases and J 7 bases; bases outside gene matches: 12. Germline V gene data show CDR1 as SGDLS and CDR2 as YYNGEE. This CDR3 spans 17 amino acids. The CDR3 region has the DNA TGTGCCAGCAGCGCGGGGGCTAGCGGGAGTTTGGTCGGGGAGCTGTTTTTT. Amino acids: CASSAGASGSLVGELFF.